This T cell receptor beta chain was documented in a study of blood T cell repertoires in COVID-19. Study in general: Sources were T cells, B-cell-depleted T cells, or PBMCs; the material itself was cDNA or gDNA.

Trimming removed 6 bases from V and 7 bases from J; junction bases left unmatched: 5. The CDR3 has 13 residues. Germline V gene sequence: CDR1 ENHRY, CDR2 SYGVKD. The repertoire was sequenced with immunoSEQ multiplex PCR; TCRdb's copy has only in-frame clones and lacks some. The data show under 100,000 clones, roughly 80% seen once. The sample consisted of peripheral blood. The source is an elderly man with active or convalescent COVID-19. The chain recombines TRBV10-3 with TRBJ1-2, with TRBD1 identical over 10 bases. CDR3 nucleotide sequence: TGTGCCATCAGGGAGACAGGGGGCGGTGGCTACACCTTC. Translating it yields CAIRETGGGGYTF.